This T cell receptor beta chain was found in a study of T cell responses to AZD1222 COVID-19 vaccine. With regard to this clone: The antigen remains unidentified.

Some clones are missing from TCRdb's copy, which holds only in-frame ones; the method was immunoSEQ multiplex PCR. The table shows about 39,000 clones, with approximately 85% occurring only once. This CDR3 is 15 amino acids long. The germline CDR1 and CDR2 sequences are SNHLY and FYNNEI. The V end was cut by 4 bases, the J end by 4 bases, with 16 bases between. General study results and limits: Mostly white British, mostly female donors; authors suggested clonal diversity may be underestimated. Regions 160-218 and 743-854 dominated among vaccine-associated CD4 TCRs spanning spike.

The sequence derives from an adult who received the MenACWY meningococcal vaccine as a control. The sample was peripheral blood, taken 28 days after the second dose of the MenACWY control vaccine. This rearrangement joins TRBV2 to TRBJ2-5; a possible D gene is TRBD2 (6 bases). The CDR3 DNA sequence: TGTGCCAGCAGTGGCGGACTAAGCCGGCCAGAGACCCAGTACTTC. Protein: CASSGGLSRPETQYF.